This T cell receptor (beta chain) was identified during a study of shared clonotypes between healthy human individuals. Germline CDR1 and CDR2: MNHEY and SMNVEV (reference sequence). V was shortened by 10 bases and J by 5 bases, with 12 bases between the two germline ends. The CDR3 extends over 11 amino acids. Overall study results and limits: Clonotypes shared by all four sorted-subset donors had higher generation probabilities than non-shared clonotypes. A generally larger estimated richness was seen in naive subsets than in memory subsets.

CD8 cells classed as naive were CD45RO-negative and positively selected for CCR7, excluding terminally differentiated effector memory CD45RA+ cells. Genomic DNA of every subset was divided equally among multiple immunoSEQ plates. TCRdb keeps only in-frame clones here, not all; method: immunoSEQ multiplex PCR. The sample contains under 1 million clones, just over 95% of which appear only once. Details on this clone: No antigen is known for it.

Sequencing was done on a sample of naive CD8+ T cells sorted from blood. J is TRBJ2-7 and V is TRBV27; weak D call: TRBD1 (5 bases). The receptor was derived from a man aged 25 to 40 in good health. The DNA of the CDR3 is TGTGCCACCAATAAGGGGCACGAGCAGTACTTC. Encoded protein: CATNKGHEQYF.